This entry describes one T cell receptor (beta chain). This entry is derived from a study of blood T cell repertoires in COVID-19. For the study at large: Some COVID-19 samples were acute and others convalescent; all came from the United States, Italy and Spain. PBMCs, B-cell-depleted T cells, or T cells were the source of the cDNA or gDNA that made up the material.

Source study methods: By means of reference gene primer amplification, nucleated cell counts were estimated. Assay used: immunoSEQ multiplex PCR; TCRdb lists only in-frame clones, some missing. The DNA gave D and trimming, while V, J and clone size come from that table. Of 65,000 to 85,000 clones in the sample, around 80% were seen once. Germline CDR1 GTSNPN, CDR2 SVGIG (reference sequence). The CDR3 extends over 16 amino acids. V gave up 2 bases and J gave up 0 bases, with 11 bases separating them. V is TRBV30 and J is TRBJ1-6; tentatively, D is TRBD1 (6 bases). The TCR comes from a woman in her sixties with acute or convalescent COVID-19. Sequencing was done on a sample of peripheral blood. CDR3 nucleotides: TGTGCCTGGAGTATGGCAGGGGCCTCCTATAATTCACCCCTCCACTTT. This sequence encodes CAWSMAGASYNSPLHF.